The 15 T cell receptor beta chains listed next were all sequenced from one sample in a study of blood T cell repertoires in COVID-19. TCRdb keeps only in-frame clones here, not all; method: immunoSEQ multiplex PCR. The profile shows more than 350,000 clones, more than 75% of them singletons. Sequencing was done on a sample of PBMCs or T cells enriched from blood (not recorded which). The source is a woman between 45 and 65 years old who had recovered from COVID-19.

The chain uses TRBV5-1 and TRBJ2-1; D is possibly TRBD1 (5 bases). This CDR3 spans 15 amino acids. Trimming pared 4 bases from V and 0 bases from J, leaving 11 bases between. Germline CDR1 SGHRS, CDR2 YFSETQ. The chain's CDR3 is CASSPQDSSYNEQFF. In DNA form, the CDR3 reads TGCGCCAGCAGCCCACAGGATAGCTCCTACAATGAGCAGTTCTTC. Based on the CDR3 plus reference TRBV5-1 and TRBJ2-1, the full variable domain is KAGVTQTPRYLIKTRGQQVTLSCSPISGHRSVSWYQQTPGQGLQFLFEYFSETQRNKGNFPGRFSGRQFSNSRSEMNVSTLELGDSALYLCASSPQDSSYNEQFFGPGTRLTVL.

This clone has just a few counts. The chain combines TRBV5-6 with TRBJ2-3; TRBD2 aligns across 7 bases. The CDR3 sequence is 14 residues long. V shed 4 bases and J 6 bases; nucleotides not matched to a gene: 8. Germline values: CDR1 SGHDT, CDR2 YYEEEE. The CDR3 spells CASSAGLPGDTQYF. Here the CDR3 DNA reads TGTGCCAGCAGCGCGGGACTACCAGGGGATACGCAGTATTTT.

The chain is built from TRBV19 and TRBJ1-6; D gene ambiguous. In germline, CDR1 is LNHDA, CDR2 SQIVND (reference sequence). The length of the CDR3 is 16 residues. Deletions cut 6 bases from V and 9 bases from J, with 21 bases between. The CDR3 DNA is TGTGCCAGTAGCCCGATTCACTTTTCCGGGTTTTCACCCCTCCACTTT. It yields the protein CASSPIHFSGFSPLHF.

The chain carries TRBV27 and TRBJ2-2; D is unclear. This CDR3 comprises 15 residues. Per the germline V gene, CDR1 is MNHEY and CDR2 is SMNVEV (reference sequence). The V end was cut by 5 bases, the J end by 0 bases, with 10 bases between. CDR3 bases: TGTGCCAGCAGTGAATGGCGGACGAACACCGGGGAGCTGTTTTTT. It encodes CASSEWRTNTGELFF.

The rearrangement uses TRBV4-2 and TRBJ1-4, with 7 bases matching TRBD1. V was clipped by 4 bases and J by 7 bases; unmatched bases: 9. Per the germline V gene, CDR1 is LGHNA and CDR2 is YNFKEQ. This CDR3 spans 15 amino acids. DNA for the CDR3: TGTGCCAGCAGCCCCCGGACAGGCCCGAGTGAAAAACTGTTTTTT. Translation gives CASSPRTGPSEKLFF.

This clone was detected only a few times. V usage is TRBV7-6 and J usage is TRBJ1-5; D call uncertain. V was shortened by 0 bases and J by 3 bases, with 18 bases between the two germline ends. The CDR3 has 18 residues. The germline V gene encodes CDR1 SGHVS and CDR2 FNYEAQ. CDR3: CASSLALYSRGNNQPQHF. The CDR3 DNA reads TGTGCCAGCAGCTTAGCGCTGTATAGCCGGGGTAACAATCAGCCCCAGCATTTT.

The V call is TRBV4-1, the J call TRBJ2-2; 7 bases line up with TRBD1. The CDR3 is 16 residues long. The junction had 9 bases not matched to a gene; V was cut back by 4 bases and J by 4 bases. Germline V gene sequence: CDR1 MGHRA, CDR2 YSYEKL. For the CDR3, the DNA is TGCGCCAGCAGCCCCCACCCACAGGGGACCACCGGGGAGCTGTTTTTT. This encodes CASSPHPQGTTGELFF.

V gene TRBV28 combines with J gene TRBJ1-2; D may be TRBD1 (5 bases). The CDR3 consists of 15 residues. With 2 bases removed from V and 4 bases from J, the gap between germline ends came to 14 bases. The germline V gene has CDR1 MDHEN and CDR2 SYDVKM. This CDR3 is CASSLGTAALYGYTF. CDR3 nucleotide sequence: TGTGCCAGCAGTTTAGGGACTGCTGCCCTCTATGGCTACACCTTC.

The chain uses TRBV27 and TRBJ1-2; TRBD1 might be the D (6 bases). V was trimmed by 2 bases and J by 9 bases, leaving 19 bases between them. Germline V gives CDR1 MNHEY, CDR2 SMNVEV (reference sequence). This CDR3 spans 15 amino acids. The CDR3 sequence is CASSLGGGPAQRYTF. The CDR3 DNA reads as TGTGCCAGCAGTTTAGGGGGGGGGCCAGCACAACGCTACACCTTC.

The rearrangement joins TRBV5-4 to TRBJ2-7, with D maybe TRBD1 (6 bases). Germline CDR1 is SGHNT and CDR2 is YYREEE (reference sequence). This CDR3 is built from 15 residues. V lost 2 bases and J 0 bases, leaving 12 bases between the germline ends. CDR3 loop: CASSFYGGRSYEQYF. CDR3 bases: TGTGCCAGCAGCTTCTATGGGGGCCGCTCCTACGAGCAGTACTTC.

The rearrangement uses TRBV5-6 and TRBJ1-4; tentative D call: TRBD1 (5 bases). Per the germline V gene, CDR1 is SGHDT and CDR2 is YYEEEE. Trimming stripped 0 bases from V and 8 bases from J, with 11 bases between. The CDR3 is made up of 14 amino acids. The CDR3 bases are TGTGCCAGCAGCTTGGGGCAGGGCAGGGAAAAACTGTTTTTT. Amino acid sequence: CASSLGQGREKLFF.

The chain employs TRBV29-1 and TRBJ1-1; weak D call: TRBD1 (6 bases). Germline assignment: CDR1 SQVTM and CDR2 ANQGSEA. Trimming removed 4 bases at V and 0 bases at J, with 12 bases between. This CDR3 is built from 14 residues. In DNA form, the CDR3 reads TGCAGCGTTGCCTGGACAGCTATGAACACTGAAGCTTTCTTT. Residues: CSVAWTAMNTEAFF. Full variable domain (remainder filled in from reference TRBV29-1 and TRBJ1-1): SAVISQKPSRDICQRGTSLTIQCQVDSQVTMMFWYRQQPGQSLTLIATANQGSEATYESGFVIDKFPISRPNLTFSTLTVSNMSPEDSSIYLCSVAWTAMNTEAFFGQGTRLTVV.

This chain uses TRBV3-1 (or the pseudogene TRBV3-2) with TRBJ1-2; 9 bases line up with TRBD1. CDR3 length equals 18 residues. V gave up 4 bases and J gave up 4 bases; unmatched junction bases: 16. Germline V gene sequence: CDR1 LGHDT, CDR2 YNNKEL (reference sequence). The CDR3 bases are TGTGCCAGCAGCCCGTCACTACCGGGACAGGGCGGTGGCTATGGCTACACCTTC. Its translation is CASSPSLPGQGGGYGYTF.

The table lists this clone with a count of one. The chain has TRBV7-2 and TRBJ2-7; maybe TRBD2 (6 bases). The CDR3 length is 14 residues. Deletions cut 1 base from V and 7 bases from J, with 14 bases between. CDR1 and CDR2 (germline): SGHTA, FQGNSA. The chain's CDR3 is CASSLGGEFVEQYF. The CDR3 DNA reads TGTGCCAGCAGCTTAGGGGGGGAGTTCGTGGAGCAGTACTTC. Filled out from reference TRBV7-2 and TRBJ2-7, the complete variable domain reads GAGVSQSPSNKVTEKGKDVELRCDPISGHTALYWYRQSLGQGLEFLIYFQGNSAPDKSGLPSDRFSAERTGGSVSTLTIQRTQQEDSAVYLCASSLGGEFVEQYFGPGTRLTVT.

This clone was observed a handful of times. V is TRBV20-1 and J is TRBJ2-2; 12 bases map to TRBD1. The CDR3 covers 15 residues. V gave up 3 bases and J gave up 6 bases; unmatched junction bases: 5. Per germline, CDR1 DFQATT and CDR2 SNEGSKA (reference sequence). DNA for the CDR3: TGCAGTGCTAGTCGGGACAGGGGGCAGGCCGGGGAGCTGTTTTTT. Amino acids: CSASRDRGQAGELFF.